This TCR beta chain is drawn from a study of shared clonotypes between healthy human individuals. Study-level results: Genetic and exposure-history diversity was limited by the few donors.

The repertoire was sequenced with immunoSEQ multiplex PCR; TCRdb's copy has only in-frame clones and lacks some. The sample records 640,000 or so clones, about two thirds being singletons. Worth noting for this clone: Its antigen is unknown.

Trimming cost V 5 bases and J 3 bases, with 12 bases left between them. This CDR3 contains 14 residues. Germline V CDR1 and CDR2: SGHTA, FQGTGA. This sequence joins TRBV7-3 and TRBJ2-3; no clear D. The sample was memory CD4+ T cells sorted from blood. Subset meaning: CD45RA-negative fraction. The receptor comes from a woman aged 25 to 45 in good health. CDR3 DNA: TGTGCCAGCAGCCCAAGTAGAGGAACAGATACGCAGTATTTT. Protein sequence: CASSPSRGTDTQYF.